A selection of T cell receptor beta chains follows, all from one sample in a study of T-cell reconstitution after alpha-beta-depleted transplantation in children. From the PCR reads, TCRdb called clonotypes with MiXCR, one entry per CDR3 protein. The profile shows about 600,000 distinct CDR3 sequences, about 11% of them singletons. Sequenced here: PBMCs from the stem cell graft donor, sampled from the stem cell graft. These receptors were obtained from a human donor who donated a stem cell graft to a child with acute myeloid leukemia. Both conserved end residues are trimmed from each CDR3. Rows may omit the clone size; those that give it use once, few, many or a size class.

j_call v_call clone_size cdr3_aa
TRBJ2-7 TRBV29-1 few SAAPGQVHEQY
TRBJ1-2 TRBV29-1 few SVERESYGYT
TRBJ2-1 TRBV11-1 few ASSYPPRLAGLSNEQF
TRBJ2-1 TRBV6-5 NA ASSYSRFPGDDNEQF
TRBJ2-2 TRBV20-1 many SASGGRATSKTGELF
TRBJ1-3 TRBV12-3/TRBV12-4 NA ASSLQVNRNTIY
TRBJ1-1 TRBV24-1 many ATRTGNSPYTEAF
TRBJ2-1 TRBV12-3/TRBV12-4 many ASSLGGGNEQF
TRBJ2-2 TRBV12-3/TRBV12-4 few ASRPRIAGELF
TRBJ2-7 TRBV5-1 few ASSQGGLAGRSSYEQY
TRBJ1-2 TRBV6-1 few ASSEWGKGNGYT
TRBJ1-6 TRBV6-5 few ASSHGDGNSPLH
TRBJ1-1 TRBV27 NA ASSLGWGDRGYTEAF
TRBJ2-2 TRBV5-1 few ASSRGDFLNTGELF
TRBJ2-7 TRBV29-1 many SVGDFSYEQY
TRBJ2-6 TRBV7-3 NA ASSLQLPSGANVLT
TRBJ2-1 TRBV4-2 many ASSQDRGSSYNEQF
TRBJ2-1 TRBV9 few ASSVSVGGDNEQF
TRBJ1-5 TRBV30 NA AWRRDGYSNQPQH
TRBJ2-2 TRBV20-1 many SARVSQGTTGELF
TRBJ1-5 TRBV12-3/TRBV12-4 NA ASSRGGGGNQPQH
TRBJ2-1 TRBV14 NA ASSQDIGGDEQF
TRBJ2-7 TRBV7-8 few ASSRPRDREIDEQY
TRBJ2-1 TRBV6-2/TRBV6-3 NA ATQRAKTGTSGNEQF
TRBJ2-1 TRBV18 few ASSPQSGGAHNEQF
TRBJ1-2 TRBV7-8 few ASSPKRAGYT
TRBJ2-3 TRBV25-1 few ASSTPTRGRGTDTQY
TRBJ2-1 TRBV20-1 few SARDLAGGPNEQF
TRBJ2-2 TRBV3-1 few ASSQSTANTGELF
TRBJ2-5 TRBV20-1 many SARESQETQY
TRBJ2-1 TRBV9 many ASSSDLSNEQF
TRBJ2-7 TRBV7-9 many ASSSRQGAHYEQY
TRBJ2-3 TRBV10-3 NA AISELTGMADTQY
TRBJ2-3 TRBV20-1 many SARTSGRARTDTQY
TRBJ1-2 TRBV12-3/TRBV12-4 NA ASSLQGGGDYGYT
TRBJ2-7 TRBV30 NA AWSSRTGVIHEQY
TRBJ2-7 TRBV5-1 few ASSSGTGIYEQY
TRBJ2-7 TRBV7-9 NA ASSWSTGSSFYEQY
TRBJ2-7 TRBV27 NA ASSLSPLATSGYEQY
TRBJ2-1 TRBV27 few ASSPPPRLAGGYLEF
TRBJ1-1 TRBV7-9 few ASIIPWALEGYTEAF
TRBJ2-7 TRBV7-2 NA ASSLFLDYEQY
TRBJ2-2 TRBV29-1 few SASSGGGNTGELF
TRBJ2-1 TRBV6-1 NA ASSPLYSGSSNEQF
TRBJ2-7 TRBV6-5 many ASSYRTGKYEQY
TRBJ2-3 TRBV6-5 many ASSYSFSRVYTDTQY
TRBJ2-2 TRBV21-1 few ASTLRAEAGRRKVTGELF
TRBJ2-2 TRBV7-8 NA ASSLYTPPTGELF
TRBJ2-7 TRBV6-6 many ASRLSDGEQY
TRBJ2-7 TRBV7-6 many ASSRDLLLDEQY
TRBJ2-3 TRBV25-1 many ASSLSGSRTDTQY
TRBJ2-2 TRBV24-1 few ATSVSSGTLRTGELF
TRBJ2-7 TRBV7-8 NA ASSLARDRSGTSYEQY
TRBJ2-3 TRBV30 many AWSVLLSGDTQY
TRBJ2-2 TRBV2 NA ASPITSGRNTGELF
TRBJ2-7 TRBV20-1 many SAAFLEGEQY
TRBJ1-3 TRBV29-1 few SAQTHSGNTIY
TRBJ2-7 TRBV28 NA ASSGRGQY
TRBJ2-7 TRBV5-1 few ASSLYSSGQTYEQY